Included here is one T cell receptor beta chain sequence, with context. What it recognizes is unknown. This CDR3 is 14 amino acids long. V shed 1 base and J shed 8 bases, with 14 bases lying between them. Germline V gene data show CDR1 as SGHAT and CDR2 as FQNNGV. The entry originates in a study of cytomegalovirus exposure and HLA in healthy donors. For the study at large: From some 180 million T cells, an earlier analysis saw 120 million or so unique TCR beta sequences.

General study points: Sequencing likely caused a cluster of highly shared sequence variants.

The PCR ran on 60 Vbeta and 13 Jbeta primers. TCRdb's copy holds only in-frame clones and misses some; the assay was immunoSEQ multiplex PCR. The data hold 90,000 or so clones, with more than 65% observed a single time. The rearrangement uses TRBV11-2 and TRBJ1-2; D uncertain. This clonotype originated in a woman between 18 and 29 years old in good health and CMV-seropositive. Input material: PBMCs. CDR3 sequence reads: CASSLAGGRRGYTF. The CDR3 DNA reads TGTGCCAGCAGCTTAGCGGGTGGGAGGAGAGGCTACACCTTC. Using reference TRBV11-2 and TRBJ1-2 for the parts outside the CDR3, the full variable domain is EAGVAQSPRYKIIEKRQSVAFWCNPISGHATLYWYQQILGQGPKLLIQFQNNGVVDDSQLPKDRFSAERLKGVDSTLKIQPAKLEDSAVYLCASSLAGGRRGYTFGSGTRLTVV.